A selection of T cell receptor beta chains follows, all from one sample in a study of blood T cells in healthy people across ages. TCRdb used MiXCR to reprocess the 5' RACE reads, holding one entry per CDR3 protein. The sample shows around 670,000 distinct CDR3 sequences, less than 35% of them seen only once. Sequencing input: blood. These TCRs come from a woman older than 75 in good health. CDR3s include the opening cysteine and the closing phenylalanine or tryptophan. A D gene is named only where the DNA matches it firmly. Size values are once, few and many counts, or a class for expanded clones, and some rows have none.

CDR3 length: 16
clone size: .
J gene: TRBJ1-1
V gene: TRBV15
D gene: .
CDR3 protein: CATSRDGRTMNTEAFF
CDR3 DNA: TGTGCCACCAGCAGAGATGGACGGACAATGAACACTGAAGCTTTCTTT

CDR3 length: 15
clone size: .
J gene: TRBJ1-4
V gene: TRBV5-6
D gene: TRBD1
CDR3 protein: CASSFDRGVNEKLFF
CDR3 DNA: TGTGCCAGCAGCTTCGACAGGGGCGTGAATGAAAAACTGTTTTTT

CDR3 length: 14
clone size: .
J gene: TRBJ1-1
V gene: TRBV15
D gene: .
CDR3 protein: CATSRDILATEAFF
CDR3 DNA: TGTGCCACCAGCAGAGATATTTTGGCTACTGAAGCTTTCTTT

CDR3 length: 13
clone size: many
J gene: TRBJ1-1
V gene: TRBV7-2
D gene: .
CDR3 protein: CASSPSTSTEAFF
CDR3 DNA: TGTGCCAGCAGCCCGAGCACGAGCACTGAAGCTTTCTTT

CDR3 length: 15
clone size: .
J gene: TRBJ2-3
V gene: TRBV20-1
D gene: .
CDR3 protein: CSARNPGAGTDTQYF
CDR3 DNA: TGCAGTGCCAGGAATCCGGGGGCCGGCACAGATACGCAGTATTTT

CDR3 length: 15
clone size: many
J gene: TRBJ1-4
V gene: TRBV7-9
D gene: TRBD1
CDR3 protein: CASSLSGTGYEKLFF
CDR3 DNA: TGTGCCAGCAGCCTGTCTGGGACAGGGTATGAAAAACTGTTTTTT

CDR3 length: 14
clone size: .
J gene: TRBJ1-1
V gene: TRBV7-8
D gene: TRBD1
CDR3 protein: CASSSCRGQTEAFF
CDR3 DNA: TGTGCCAGCAGCTCATGCAGGGGGCAGACTGAAGCTTTCTTT

CDR3 length: 19
clone size: many
J gene: TRBJ1-1
V gene: TRBV9
D gene: .
CDR3 protein: CASSAVHPGPSIGNTEAFF
CDR3 DNA: TGTGCCAGCAGCGCGGTCCACCCGGGACCATCAATTGGAAACACTGAAGCTTTCTTT

CDR3 length: 13
clone size: .
J gene: TRBJ2-5
V gene: TRBV5-4
D gene: .
CDR3 protein: CASSLSDSETQYF
CDR3 DNA: TGTGCCAGCAGCTTGTCCGATTCGGAGACCCAGTACTTC

CDR3 length: 15
clone size: many
J gene: TRBJ1-1
V gene: TRBV7-8
D gene: TRBD1
CDR3 protein: CASSLRGQMNTEAFF
CDR3 DNA: TGTGCCAGCAGCCTACGGGGACAGATGAACACTGAAGCTTTCTTT

CDR3 length: 15
clone size: many
J gene: TRBJ2-7
V gene: TRBV7-9
D gene: .
CDR3 protein: CASSSMTRAPYEQYF
CDR3 DNA: TGTGCCAGCAGCTCGATGACTCGCGCGCCCTACGAGCAGTACTTC

CDR3 length: 14
clone size: many
J gene: TRBJ2-7
V gene: TRBV6-2/TRBV6-3
D gene: TRBD1
CDR3 protein: CASTEGGPTQNQYF
CDR3 DNA: TGTGCCAGCACCGAAGGGGGCCCGACCCAGAACCAGTACTTC

CDR3 length: 15
clone size: .
J gene: TRBJ1-1
V gene: TRBV6-1
D gene: .
CDR3 protein: CASSEVTGSNTEAFF
CDR3 DNA: TGTGCCAGCAGTGAAGTAACAGGGTCGAACACTGAAGCTTTCTTT

CDR3 length: 16
clone size: many
J gene: TRBJ2-4
V gene: TRBV6-1
D gene: .
CDR3 protein: CASSAPGVLAKNIQYF
CDR3 DNA: TGTGCCAGCAGTGCCCCAGGTGTTCTAGCCAAAAACATTCAGTACTTC

CDR3 length: 14
clone size: many
J gene: TRBJ1-2
V gene: TRBV20-1
D gene: .
CDR3 protein: CSARDLGGTWGYTF
CDR3 DNA: TGCAGTGCTAGAGATTTGGGGGGAACATGGGGCTACACCTTC

CDR3 length: 18
clone size: many
J gene: TRBJ2-3
V gene: TRBV5-1
D gene: TRBD1
CDR3 protein: CASSSRDRGRFSTDTQYF
CDR3 DNA: TGCGCCAGCAGCTCACGGGACAGGGGGCGATTTAGCACAGATACGCAGTATTTT

CDR3 length: 11
clone size: .
J gene: TRBJ2-7
V gene: TRBV30
D gene: .
CDR3 protein: CAWSDSDEQYF
CDR3 DNA: TGTGCCTGGAGCGATTCGGACGAGCAGTACTTC

CDR3 length: 13
clone size: many
J gene: TRBJ1-2
V gene: TRBV10-3
D gene: TRBD1
CDR3 protein: CATTGGNDYGYTF
CDR3 DNA: TGTGCCACCACAGGGGGAAATGACTATGGCTACACCTTC

CDR3 length: 14
clone size: many
J gene: TRBJ2-5
V gene: TRBV5-6
D gene: .
CDR3 protein: CASSLRWRGETQYF
CDR3 DNA: TGTGCCAGCAGCTTGCGATGGCGGGGTGAGACCCAGTACTTC

CDR3 length: 14
clone size: many
J gene: TRBJ2-7
V gene: TRBV20-1
D gene: .
CDR3 protein: CSASREAGLYEQYF
CDR3 DNA: TGCAGTGCTAGTAGAGAGGCGGGGCTCTACGAGCAGTACTTC

CDR3 length: 17
clone size: .
J gene: TRBJ2-5
V gene: TRBV7-2
D gene: .
CDR3 protein: CASSMRRGGAEGETQYF
CDR3 DNA: TGTGCCAGCAGCATGCGAAGGGGCGGGGCGGAAGGAGAGACCCAGTACTTC

CDR3 length: 12
clone size: many
J gene: TRBJ1-1
V gene: TRBV5-1
D gene: .
CDR3 protein: CASFGGNTEAFF
CDR3 DNA: TGCGCCAGCTTTGGGGGGAACACTGAAGCTTTCTTT

CDR3 length: 15
clone size: .
J gene: TRBJ2-5
V gene: TRBV5-4
D gene: TRBD2
CDR3 protein: CASGPTSGEQETQYF
CDR3 DNA: TGTGCCAGCGGCCCTACTAGCGGGGAGCAAGAGACCCAGTACTTC

CDR3 length: 15
clone size: .
J gene: TRBJ2-7
V gene: TRBV11-1
D gene: .
CDR3 protein: CASALSLGNSYEQYF
CDR3 DNA: TGTGCCAGCGCCCTATCGCTAGGCAACTCCTACGAGCAGTACTTC

CDR3 length: 16
clone size: few
J gene: TRBJ2-3
V gene: TRBV5-6
D gene: .
CDR3 protein: CASSYPMGGGTDTQYF
CDR3 DNA: TGTGCCAGCAGCTACCCTATGGGGGGTGGCACAGATACGCAGTATTTT

CDR3 length: 13
clone size: many
J gene: TRBJ2-5
V gene: TRBV7-2
D gene: .
CDR3 protein: CASSLVGSGTQYF
CDR3 DNA: TGTGCCAGCAGCTTAGTGGGATCGGGGACCCAGTACTTC

CDR3 length: 15
clone size: .
J gene: TRBJ2-4
V gene: TRBV9
D gene: .
CDR3 protein: CASSVDNSKSAIQYF
CDR3 DNA: TGTGCCAGCAGCGTAGATAATAGCAAGTCGGCCATTCAGTACTTC

CDR3 length: 12
clone size: few
J gene: TRBJ1-5
V gene: TRBV25-1
D gene: .
CDR3 protein: CASRGGLQPQHF
CDR3 DNA: TGTGCCAGCAGGGGGGGACTTCAGCCCCAGCATTTT

CDR3 length: 16
clone size: .
J gene: TRBJ2-7
V gene: TRBV4-1
D gene: TRBD2
CDR3 protein: CASSQIGTSGIYEQYF
CDR3 DNA: TGCGCCAGCAGCCAGATTGGGACTAGCGGGATCTACGAGCAGTACTTC

CDR3 length: 16
clone size: many
J gene: TRBJ2-7
V gene: TRBV3-1
D gene: TRBD2
CDR3 protein: CASSRSGDDGRYEQYF
CDR3 DNA: TGTGCCAGCAGCCGGAGCGGGGATGACGGCAGATACGAGCAGTACTTC

CDR3 length: 12
clone size: .
J gene: TRBJ1-2
V gene: TRBV20-1
D gene: TRBD1
CDR3 protein: CRAGQGSYGYTF
CDR3 DNA: TGTAGAGCCGGACAGGGGTCCTATGGCTACACCTTC

CDR3 length: 13
clone size: .
J gene: TRBJ2-5
V gene: TRBV6-1
D gene: .
CDR3 protein: CASSENRVHEQYF
CDR3 DNA: TGTGCCAGCAGTGAAAATAGGGTACATGAGCAGTACTTC

CDR3 length: 13
clone size: many
J gene: TRBJ2-7
V gene: TRBV6-6
D gene: TRBD2
CDR3 protein: CASSYGTSAEQYF
CDR3 DNA: TGTGCCAGCAGTTACGGGACTAGCGCCGAGCAGTACTTC

CDR3 length: 16
clone size: .
J gene: TRBJ2-5
V gene: TRBV11-2
D gene: .
CDR3 protein: CASSYLPVRGQETQYF
CDR3 DNA: TGTGCCAGCAGTTACCTACCAGTCCGGGGCCAAGAGACCCAGTACTTC

CDR3 length: 14
clone size: many
J gene: TRBJ1-1
V gene: TRBV2
D gene: .
CDR3 protein: CASSGVILNTEAFF
CDR3 DNA: TGTGCCAGCAGTGGTGTCATCTTGAACACTGAAGCTTTCTTT

CDR3 length: 15
clone size: many
J gene: TRBJ2-4
V gene: TRBV5-1
D gene: .
CDR3 protein: CASSLVFEQAAIQYF
CDR3 DNA: TGCGCCAGCAGCTTGGTGTTCGAACAGGCCGCCATTCAGTACTTC

CDR3 length: 15
clone size: many
J gene: TRBJ2-7
V gene: TRBV5-1
D gene: TRBD1
CDR3 protein: CASSLDQGALYEQYF
CDR3 DNA: TGCGCCAGCAGCTTGGATCAGGGGGCGTTGTACGAGCAGTACTTC

CDR3 length: 15
clone size: few
J gene: TRBJ1-5
V gene: TRBV7-2
D gene: .
CDR3 protein: CASSAGPGSNQPQHF
CDR3 DNA: TGTGCCAGCAGCGCGGGACCCGGTAGCAATCAGCCCCAGCATTTT

CDR3 length: 14
clone size: many
J gene: TRBJ1-5
V gene: TRBV5-1
D gene: .
CDR3 protein: CASSPRGGNQPQHF
CDR3 DNA: TGCGCCAGCAGCCCTCGGGGGGGAAATCAGCCCCAGCATTTT

CDR3 length: 15
clone size: many
J gene: TRBJ2-5
V gene: TRBV18
D gene: .
CDR3 protein: CASSPRRVVQETQYF
CDR3 DNA: TGTGCCAGCTCACCCCGCAGGGTAGTTCAAGAGACCCAGTACTTC

CDR3 length: 14
clone size: .
J gene: TRBJ1-1
V gene: TRBV12-3/TRBV12-4
D gene: .
CDR3 protein: CASQLGRPNTEAFF
CDR3 DNA: TGTGCCAGCCAACTGGGGCGGCCGAACACTGAAGCTTTCTTT

CDR3 length: 12
clone size: many
J gene: TRBJ2-5
V gene: TRBV10-3
D gene: .
CDR3 protein: CAISESTETQYF
CDR3 DNA: TGTGCCATCAGTGAGTCGACAGAGACCCAGTACTTC

CDR3 length: 16
clone size: many
J gene: TRBJ2-1
V gene: TRBV24-1
D gene: .
CDR3 protein: CATSGNKGSSYNEQFF
CDR3 DNA: TGTGCCACCAGTGGGAACAAAGGGAGCTCCTACAATGAGCAGTTCTTC

CDR3 length: 12
clone size: many
J gene: TRBJ1-2
V gene: TRBV4-2
D gene: .
CDR3 protein: CASSQNAAGYTF
CDR3 DNA: TGTGCCAGCAGCCAAAACGCAGCTGGCTACACCTTC

CDR3 length: 15
clone size: .
J gene: TRBJ2-1
V gene: TRBV20-1
D gene: TRBD2
CDR3 protein: CSAGDGAGGQETQFF
CDR3 DNA: TGCAGTGCTGGAGATGGAGCGGGGGGTCAAGAGACCCAGTTCTTC

CDR3 length: 17
clone size: few
J gene: TRBJ2-3
V gene: TRBV7-6
D gene: .
CDR3 protein: CASSPSSSGGPTDTQYF
CDR3 DNA: TGTGCCAGCAGCCCCTCCTCGTCAGGGGGGCCCACAGATACGCAGTATTTT

CDR3 length: 14
clone size: .
J gene: TRBJ1-1
V gene: TRBV14
D gene: .
CDR3 protein: CASSSWTVNTEAFF
CDR3 DNA: TGTGCCAGCAGCTCATGGACAGTCAACACTGAAGCTTTCTTT

CDR3 length: 19
clone size: .
J gene: TRBJ1-4
V gene: TRBV7-2
D gene: TRBD1
CDR3 protein: CASSLDSWQGGRTNEKLFF
CDR3 DNA: TGTGCCAGCAGCTTAGATTCATGGCAGGGGGGTAGAACTAATGAAAAACTGTTTTTT

CDR3 length: 14
clone size: .
J gene: TRBJ1-1
V gene: TRBV7-9
D gene: TRBD1
CDR3 protein: CASTPGGRNTEAFF
CDR3 DNA: TGTGCCAGCACCCCAGGGGGCAGGAACACTGAAGCTTTCTTT